This entry lists 18 T cell receptor beta chains sequenced from one sample in a study of blood T cell repertoires in COVID-19. The repertoire was sequenced with immunoSEQ multiplex PCR; TCRdb's copy has only in-frame clones and lacks some. The profile shows 180,000 or so clones, about 86% of them singletons. Sequencing was carried out using PBMCs or T cells enriched from blood (not recorded which). The source of these receptors is a woman aged 50 to 65 in a cohort exposed to, infected with or recovered from COVID-19 (not recorded which).

V gene TRBV18 combines with J gene TRBJ1-6; TRBD1 matches at 10 bases. The CDR3 is 15 residues long. Germline-derived CDR1 and CDR2 are KGHSH and LQKENI. V trimming: 3 bases; J trimming: 10 bases; junction bases outside the gene matches: 6. The CDR3 sequence is CASSPPGQGRSPLHF. In DNA form, the CDR3 reads TGTGCCAGCTCACCGCCGGGACAGGGGAGATCACCCCTCCACTTT.

This chain connects TRBV5-1 to TRBJ2-5; 8 nucleotides align to TRBD2. Germline CDR1 and CDR2: SGHRS and YFSETQ. The V and J ends lost 4 bases and 5 bases, in that order; junction bases with no gene match: 7. This CDR3 is 14 amino acids long. CDR3 loop: CASSEGLVGETQYF. The CDR3 region has the DNA TGCGCCAGCAGCGAGGGACTAGTGGGGGAGACCCAGTACTTC.

A word on this clone: Other DNA sequences in this specimen translate into the identical CDR3. This rearrangement joins TRBV28 to TRBJ1-5; D unclear. The V gene's germline CDR1 is MDHEN and CDR2 SYDVKM. CDR3 size: 12 residues. Trimming pared 7 bases from V and 0 bases from J, leaving 4 bases between. CDR3 DNA sequence: TGTGCCAGCACCTATAGCAATCAGCCCCAGCATTTT. Encoded protein: CASTYSNQPQHF. Full variable domain (rest looked up from reference TRBV28 and TRBJ1-5): DVKVTQSSRYLVKRTGEKVFLECVQDMDHENMFWYRQDPGLGLRLIYFSYDVKMKEKGDIPEGYSVSREKKERFSLILESASTNQTSMYLCASTYSNQPQHFGDGTRLSIL.

The rearrangement joins TRBV24-1 to TRBJ2-5; TRBD1 might be the D (5 bases). The CDR3 is 14 residues long. CDR1 KGHDR and CDR2 SFDVKD come from the germline V gene. V was cut by 4 bases and J by 1 base, with 9 bases left in between. The CDR3 loop is CATSDRTSQETQYF. The CDR3 coding sequence is TGTGCCACCAGTGACCGGACAAGCCAAGAGACCCAGTACTTC.

This clone has only one observation. The chain joins TRBV3-1 (or the pseudogene TRBV3-2) to TRBJ2-3; D perhaps matches TRBD2 (6 bases). Trimming pared 0 bases from V and 6 bases from J, leaving 13 bases between. Looked up from germline, CDR1 is LGHDT and CDR2 is YNNKEL (reference sequence). CDR3 length: 15 amino acids. CDR3 coding DNA: TGTGCCAGCAGCCAAGAACAATCTAGCGTTGATACGCAGTATTTT. It specifies CASSQEQSSVDTQYF.

This chain joins TRBV5-4 and TRBJ2-5; maybe TRBD2 (7 bases). This CDR3 is built from 16 residues. Trimming left V 1 base short and J 2 bases short, with 15 bases between. Per germline, CDR1 SGHNT and CDR2 YYREEE (reference sequence). Here the CDR3 reads CASSLRLGGPQETQYF. The CDR3 nucleotides read TGTGCCAGCAGCTTGAGGTTGGGGGGGCCACAAGAGACCCAGTACTTC.

This clone was observed a handful of times. For the CDR3, the DNA is TGCGCCAGCAGCTTGGGAGGGACAGAGAGCACAGATACGCAGTATTTT. This translates into CASSLGGTESTDTQYF. The rearrangement uses TRBV5-1 and TRBJ2-3; 7 nucleotides line up with TRBD1. This CDR3 region has 16 residues. V lost 0 bases and J lost 0; bases outside the gene matches: 4. CDR1 SGHRS and CDR2 YFSETQ come from the germline V gene.

The chain combines TRBV7-9 with TRBJ2-2; perhaps TRBD1 as D (6 bases). CDR1 is SEHNR and CDR2 is FQNEAQ in the germline V gene (reference sequence). V dropped 9 bases and J dropped 1 base, with 12 bases sitting between them. The CDR3 has 14 residues. Written as DNA, the CDR3 is TGTGCCAGTGAACAGGGCCTGAACACCGGGGAGCTGTTTTTT. Protein product: CASEQGLNTGELFF.

This rearrangement joins TRBV6-5 to TRBJ1-4; D gene ambiguous. Germline assignment: CDR1 MNHEY and CDR2 SVGAGI. The CDR3 sequence is 12 residues long. V shed 5 bases and J shed 7 bases, with 8 bases lying between them. The chain's CDR3 is CASSRGSEKLFF. The CDR3 DNA is TGTGCCAGCAGTCGCGGGAGTGAAAAACTGTTTTTT.

This clone showed up just once. V usage is TRBV7-2 and J usage is TRBJ1-3; tentatively, D is TRBD1 (6 bases). V lost 2 bases and J 0 bases, leaving 14 bases between the germline ends. CDR3 length: 17 residues. Germline V gives CDR1 SGHTA, CDR2 FQGNSA. The chain's CDR3 is CASSLRPGQGSGNTIYF. CDR3 in DNA: TGTGCCAGCAGCTTACGACCGGGACAAGGCTCTGGAAACACCATATATTTT.

This clone is a singleton in its sample. The genes are TRBV28 and TRBJ2-3; 11 nucleotides agree with TRBD2. The CDR3 contains 15 residues. With V trimmed by 7 bases and J by 3 bases, 6 bases remained unmatched. The germline V gene has CDR1 MDHEN and CDR2 SYDVKM. In DNA, the CDR3 is TGTGCCAGCAACCCGGGACTAGCGGCGACAGATACGCAGTATTTT. This encodes CASNPGLAATDTQYF.

The V call is TRBV2, the J call TRBJ2-7; no firm D call. Germline V gives CDR1 SNHLY, CDR2 FYNNEI. The CDR3 spans 14 residues. V was pared by 8 bases and J by 3 bases, with 17 bases between. The CDR3 is CASGLDFGYYEQYF. In nucleotides, the CDR3 is TGTGCCAGCGGCCTAGACTTCGGGTACTACGAGCAGTACTTC.

This clone has just one count. The V call is TRBV9, the J call TRBJ2-3, with a tentative D call TRBD2 (5 bases). The CDR3 has 15 amino acids. V was shortened by 0 bases and J by 6 bases, with 14 bases between the two germline ends. In germline, CDR1 is SGDLS, CDR2 YYNGEE. The CDR3 loop is CASSVDGLARDTQYF. For the CDR3, the DNA is TGTGCCAGCAGCGTAGACGGCCTAGCAAGGGATACGCAGTATTTT.

The chain recombines TRBV6-6 with TRBJ2-1, with 8 nucleotides matching TRBD1. Germline CDR1 and CDR2: MNHNY and SVGAGI (reference sequence). With 4 bases clipped from V and 4 bases from J, the junction kept 6 bases outside the gene matches. CDR3 length equals 15 residues. CDR3 coding DNA: TGTGCCAGCAGTTCTCAGGGGGCGGGTTACAATGAGCAGTTCTTC. Its protein product is CASSSQGAGYNEQFF.

This sequence joins TRBV9 and TRBJ1-2, with D tentatively TRBD1 (5 bases). The germline gives CDR1 SGDLS, CDR2 YYNGEE. The V gene lost 3 bases and the J gene lost 4 bases, with 13 bases spanning the gap. CDR3 length equals 14 residues. The CDR3 loop reads CASSAGGGSYGYTF. The CDR3 bases are TGTGCCAGCAGCGCCGGGGGAGGTAGCTATGGCTACACCTTC.

This clone was detected a few times. This chain joins TRBV11-3 and TRBJ2-3, with D tentatively TRBD2 (6 bases). CDR3 length: 15 residues. The germline gives CDR1 SGHNT, CDR2 YENEEA. Trimming left V 5 bases short and J 2 bases short, with 14 bases between. Here the CDR3 reads CASSQGTSYTDTQYF. For the CDR3, the DNA is TGTGCCAGCAGCCAAGGGACTTCCTACACAGATACGCAGTATTTT.

The chain joins TRBV3-1 (or the pseudogene TRBV3-2) to TRBJ2-5; 11 bases align to TRBD2. V trimming: 7 bases; J trimming: 5 bases; junction bases outside the gene matches: 12. CDR3 length: 16 amino acids. CDR1 and CDR2 from the germline V gene are LGHDT and YNNKEL (reference sequence). The CDR3 DNA is TGTGCCAGCAAGAGGCTAGCGGGGGGCGACCGGGAGACCCAGTACTTC. Residues: CASKRLAGGDRETQYF.

The rearrangement joins TRBV6-5 to TRBJ1-1, with 8 positions matching TRBD1. The CDR3 has 14 residues. Germline V gene lookup returns CDR1 MNHEY and CDR2 SVGAGI. The trim removed 5 bases at V and 2 bases at J, leaving 4 bases unmatched. In DNA, the CDR3 is TGTGCCAGCAGTAAGGGACAGGCCAACACTGAAGCTTTCTTT. Protein sequence: CASSKGQANTEAFF.